The clone carrying this TCR beta chain was seen only a few times. The length of the CDR3 is 14 residues. Trimming pared 8 bases from V and 0 bases from J, leaving 12 bases between. Germline loops: CDR1 LNHDA, CDR2 SQIVND (reference sequence). The data were taken from a study of beta chain features in type 1 diabetes. TCRB transcripts that were expressed got sequenced, as all of the isolated RNA had been reverse transcribed. Here immunoSEQ multiplex PCR was the method, and the copy in TCRdb shows in-frame clones only, minus some. The table has 150,000 to 200,000 clones, about 12% seen once; the top ten hold about 0.59%.

Input material: central memory CD4+ T cells from blood. The receptor's source is a woman under 30 in good health. The chain joins TRBV19 to TRBJ2-3; D ambiguous. Written as DNA, the CDR3 is TGTGCCAGTGGGCCAGGCTCTAGCACAGATACGCAGTATTTT. Encoded protein: CASGPGSSTDTQYF.